Detailed here is one T cell receptor (beta chain). What it binds is unknown. The data derive from a study of OX40 agonist ivuxolimab in advanced cancers. Study-level results: Among the lowest peripheral clonal expansion occurred in 0.1-3.0 mg/kg partial responders. Expanded clones tended on average to be more numerous among CD8+ T cells than CD4+.

Per the germline V gene, CDR1 is MNHNY and CDR2 is SVGAGI (reference sequence). The CDR3 has 13 amino acids. V gave up 5 bases and J gave up 3 bases, with 11 bases separating them. Produced via immunoSEQ multiplex PCR; TCRdb's table is partial and in-frame only. The sample has about 84,000 clones; approximately 90% are singletons. The sample was CD4+ or CD8+ T cells sorted from blood, taken in a trial of the OX40 agonist ivuxolimab. This chain joins TRBV6-6 and TRBJ2-7; D assignment may be TRBD1 or TRBD2 (5 bases each). This TCR derives from an adult with an advanced solid tumor such as melanoma, head and neck, liver or kidney cancer. This CDR3 is CASSRDPFYEQYF. CDR3 bases: TGTGCCAGCAGTCGGGACCCCTTCTACGAGCAGTACTTC.